Here is one T cell receptor (beta chain) with its context. This sample was taken from a study of long-term antiretroviral therapy in people with HIV. The germline V and J ends were trimmed by 7 bases and 4 bases, with 16 bases remaining between them. The length of the CDR3 is 14 residues. Germline CDR1 and CDR2: MNHEY and SMNVEV (reference sequence). An immunoSEQ assay, version v3.0, was performed at survey level. Method: immunoSEQ multiplex PCR; TCRdb's copy keeps in-frame clones and lacks some. The data contain about 16,000 clones, 88% of them singletons. The clonotype comes from a woman aged 25 to 39 with HIV. The specimen comprised unsorted PBMCs, sampled more than 2.2 years before starting antiretroviral therapy. The chain employs TRBV27 and TRBJ1-2; D remains unclear. In DNA form, the CDR3 reads TGTGCCAGCACTGTTAAGTTGGGTCCCTATGGCTACACCTTC. Protein product: CASTVKLGPYGYTF.